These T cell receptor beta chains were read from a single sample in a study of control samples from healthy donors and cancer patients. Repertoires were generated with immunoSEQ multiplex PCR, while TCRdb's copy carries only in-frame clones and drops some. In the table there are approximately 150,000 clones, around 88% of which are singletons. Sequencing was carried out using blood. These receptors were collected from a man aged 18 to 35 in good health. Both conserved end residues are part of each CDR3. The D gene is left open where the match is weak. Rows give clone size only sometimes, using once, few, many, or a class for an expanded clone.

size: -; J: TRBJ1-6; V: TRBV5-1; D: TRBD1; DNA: TGCGCCAGCAGCCACCGGGACAGGGTCAATTCACCCCTCCACTTT; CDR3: CASSHRDRVNSPLHF
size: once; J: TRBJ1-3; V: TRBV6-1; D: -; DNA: TGTGCCAGCAGTGAAAATTACTCTGGAAACACCATATATTTT; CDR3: CASSENYSGNTIYF
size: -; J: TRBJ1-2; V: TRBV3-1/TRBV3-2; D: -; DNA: TGTGCCAGCAGCCAAGTGGAGGGTTTGGATGGCTACACCTTC; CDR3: CASSQVEGLDGYTF
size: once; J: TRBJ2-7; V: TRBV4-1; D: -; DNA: TGCGCCAGCAGCCCCCAGGGAATCGAGCAGTACTTC; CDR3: CASSPQGIEQYF
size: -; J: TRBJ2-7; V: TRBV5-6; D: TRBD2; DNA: TGTGCCAGCAGCTCGCGGGGGATCAAACCGCACGAGCAGTACTTC; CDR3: CASSSRGIKPHEQYF
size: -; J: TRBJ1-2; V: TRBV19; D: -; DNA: TGTGCCAGTAGTATGGGGGGTAGCTATGGCTACACCTTC; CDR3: CASSMGGSYGYTF
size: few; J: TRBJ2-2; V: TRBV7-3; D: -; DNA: TGTGCCAGCAGCTTAACTCTCGACAGCCACTTATCCGGGGAGCTGTTTTTT; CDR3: CASSLTLDSHLSGELFF
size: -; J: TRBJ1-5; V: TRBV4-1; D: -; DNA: TGCGCCAGCAGCCAAGGGATACAGGTCCCCCAGCATTTT; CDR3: CASSQGIQVPQHF
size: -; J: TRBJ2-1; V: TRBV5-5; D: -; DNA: TGTGCCAGCAGCTTGGGAGGGAGCTCCTACAATGAGCAGTTCTTC; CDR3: CASSLGGSSYNEQFF
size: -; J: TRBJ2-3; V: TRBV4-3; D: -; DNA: TGCGCCAGCAGCCAAGGGGCCGTAAGCACAGATACGCAGTATTTT; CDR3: CASSQGAVSTDTQYF
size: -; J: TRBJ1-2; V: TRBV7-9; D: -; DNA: TGTGCCAGCAGCCCAAGAGGGACATCCCCCTACACCTTC; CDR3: CASSPRGTSPYTF
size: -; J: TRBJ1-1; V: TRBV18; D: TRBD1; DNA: TGTGCCAGCTCACCCCGCCGGACAGGGGGCACTGAAGCTTTCTTT; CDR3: CASSPRRTGGTEAFF
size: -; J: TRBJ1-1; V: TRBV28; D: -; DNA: TGTGCCAGCAGTCTGGGACCGGTACCCGCTGAAGCTTTCTTT; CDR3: CASSLGPVPAEAFF
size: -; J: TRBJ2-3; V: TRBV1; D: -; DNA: TGCACCAGCAGAGGGTCCGGTGGCACGCAGTATTTT; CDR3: CTSRGSGGTQYF
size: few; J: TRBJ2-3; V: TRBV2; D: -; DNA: TGTGCCAGCAGTGAAGATCCCAGTCCGAGCACAGATACGCAGTATTTT; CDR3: CASSEDPSPSTDTQYF
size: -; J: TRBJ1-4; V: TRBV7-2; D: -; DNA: TGTGCCAGCAGCTTCGGGGGGCTAGATGAAAAACTGTTTTTT; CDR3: CASSFGGLDEKLFF
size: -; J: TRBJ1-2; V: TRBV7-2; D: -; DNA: TGTGCCAGCAGCTTAGTAGGGGACACTTTCTATGGCTACACCTTC; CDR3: CASSLVGDTFYGYTF
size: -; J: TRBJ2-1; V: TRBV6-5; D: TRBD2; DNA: TGTGCCAGCAGTCAGACTAGCGGGTCGTACAATGAGCAGTTCTTC; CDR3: CASSQTSGSYNEQFF
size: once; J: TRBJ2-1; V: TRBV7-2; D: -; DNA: TGTGCCAGCAGCTTGGCAGGGTCGTACAATGAGCAGTTCTTC; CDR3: CASSLAGSYNEQFF
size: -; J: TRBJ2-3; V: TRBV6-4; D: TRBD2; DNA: TGTGCCAGCAGTCCTAGCGGGGGGGCAGATACGCAGTATTTT; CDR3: CASSPSGGADTQYF
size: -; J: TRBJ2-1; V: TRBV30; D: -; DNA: TGTGCCTGGAGAAGGGCGGGGGCCCGCTGGGAGCAGTTCTTC; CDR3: CAWRRAGARWEQFF
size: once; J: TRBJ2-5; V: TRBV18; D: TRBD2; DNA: TGTGCCAGCTCAGGCGGGACTAGCGGTAAAGAGACCCAGTACTTC; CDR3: CASSGGTSGKETQYF
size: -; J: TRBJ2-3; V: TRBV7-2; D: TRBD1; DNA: TGTGCCAGCAGCTTATGGGACAGGACAGATACGCAGTATTTT; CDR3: CASSLWDRTDTQYF
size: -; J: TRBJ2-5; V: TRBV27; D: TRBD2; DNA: TGTGCCAGCAGCCCGGGACTAGTACAAGAGACCCAGTACTTC; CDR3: CASSPGLVQETQYF
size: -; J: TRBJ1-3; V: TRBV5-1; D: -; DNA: TGCGCCAGCACCGAGCAGCCCTCTGGAAACACCATATATTTT; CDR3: CASTEQPSGNTIYF
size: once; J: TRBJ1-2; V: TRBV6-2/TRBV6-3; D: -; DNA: TGTGCCAGCAGCGACAGTAACTATGGCTACACCTTC; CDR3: CASSDSNYGYTF
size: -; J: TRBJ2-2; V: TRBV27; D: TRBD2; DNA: TGTGCCAGCAGACACTTCAATGGGGGGGACACCGGGGAGCTGTTTTTT; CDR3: CASRHFNGGDTGELFF
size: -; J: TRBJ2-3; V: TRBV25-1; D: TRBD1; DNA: TGTGCCACCTCCAAACAAGGGACAGGGGGCTTCACAGATACGCAGTATTTT; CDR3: CATSKQGTGGFTDTQYF
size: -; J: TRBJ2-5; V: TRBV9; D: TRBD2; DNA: TGTGCCAGCAGCGTAGGTGGGACTAGCGGGGGCCAAGAGACCCAGTACTTC; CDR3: CASSVGGTSGGQETQYF
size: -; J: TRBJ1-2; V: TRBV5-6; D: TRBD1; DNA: TGTGCCAGCAGCTCCCCGGACAGGGAAGGCTACACCTTC; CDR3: CASSSPDREGYTF
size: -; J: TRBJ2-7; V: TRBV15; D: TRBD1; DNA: TGTGCCACCAGCTTTGGGACAGGGGGCTACGAGCAGTACTTC; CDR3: CATSFGTGGYEQYF
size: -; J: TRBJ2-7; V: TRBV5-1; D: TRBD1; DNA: TGCGCCAGCAGCGCAGGGGGCGTCTACGAGCAGTACTTC; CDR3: CASSAGGVYEQYF
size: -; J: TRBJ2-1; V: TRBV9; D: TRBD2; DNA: TGTGCCAGCAGCGTCAGACTAGCGGGGGGTTATAATGAGCAGTTCTTC; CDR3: CASSVRLAGGYNEQFF
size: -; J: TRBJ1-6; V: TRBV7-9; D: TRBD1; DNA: TGTGCCAGCAGCGTCGACAGGGGATATTCACCCCTCCACTTT; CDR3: CASSVDRGYSPLHF
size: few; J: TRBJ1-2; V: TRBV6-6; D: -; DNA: TGTGCCAGCAGTCGCGACAGGATTAACGGCTACACCTTC; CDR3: CASSRDRINGYTF
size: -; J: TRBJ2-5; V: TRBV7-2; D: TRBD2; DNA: TGTGCCAGCAGCTTATCGACTAGCGGGGGGCTCCCGACCCAGTACTTC; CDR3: CASSLSTSGGLPTQYF
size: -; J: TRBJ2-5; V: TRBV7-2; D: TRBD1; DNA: TGTGCCAGCAGCGTTAGGGGGCGAGAGACCCAGTACTTC; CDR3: CASSVRGRETQYF
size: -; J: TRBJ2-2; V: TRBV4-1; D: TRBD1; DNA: TGCGCCAGCAGCCAACTTGGGACAGGGACTAACACCGGGGAGCTGTTTTTT; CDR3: CASSQLGTGTNTGELFF
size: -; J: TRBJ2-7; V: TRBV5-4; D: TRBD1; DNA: TGTGCCAGCAGCTTGCCCCACCTCCAGGGGGCCGAGCAGTACTTC; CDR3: CASSLPHLQGAEQYF
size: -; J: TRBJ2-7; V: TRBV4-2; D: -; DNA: TGTGCCAGCAGCCAAGATCGAGCCTCCTACGAGCAGTACTTC; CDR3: CASSQDRASYEQYF
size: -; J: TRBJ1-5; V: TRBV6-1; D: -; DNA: TGTGCCAGCAGTGTAGGACAGACACCCCTGACGACGAGCAATCAGCCCCAGCATTTT; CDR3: CASSVGQTPLTTSNQPQHF
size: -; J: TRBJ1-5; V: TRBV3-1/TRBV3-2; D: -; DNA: TGTGCCAGCAGCCGCCAGAATCAGCCCCAGCATTTT; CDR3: CASSRQNQPQHF